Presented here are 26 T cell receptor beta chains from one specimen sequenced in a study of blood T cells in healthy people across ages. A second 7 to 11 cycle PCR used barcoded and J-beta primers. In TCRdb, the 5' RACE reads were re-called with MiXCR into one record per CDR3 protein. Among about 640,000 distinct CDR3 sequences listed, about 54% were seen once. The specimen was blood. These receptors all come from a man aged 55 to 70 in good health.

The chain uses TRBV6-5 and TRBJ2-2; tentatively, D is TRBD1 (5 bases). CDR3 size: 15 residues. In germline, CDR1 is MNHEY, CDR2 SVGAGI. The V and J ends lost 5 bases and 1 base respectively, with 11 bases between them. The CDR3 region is CASSLDSWNTGELFF. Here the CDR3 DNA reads TGTGCCAGCAGTCTTGACAGTTGGAACACCGGGGAGCTGTTTTTT.

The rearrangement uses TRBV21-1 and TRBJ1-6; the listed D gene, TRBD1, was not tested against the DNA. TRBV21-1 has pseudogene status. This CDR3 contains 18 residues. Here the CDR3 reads CASSRHPKSGTGDSPLHF. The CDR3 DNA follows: TGTGCCAGCAGCAGACACCCGAAATCCGGGACAGGGGATTCACCCCTCCACTTT.

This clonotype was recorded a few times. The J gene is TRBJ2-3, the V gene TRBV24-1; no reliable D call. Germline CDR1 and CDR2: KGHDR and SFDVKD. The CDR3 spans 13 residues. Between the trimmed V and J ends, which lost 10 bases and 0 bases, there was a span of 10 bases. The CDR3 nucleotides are TGTGCCACTTCAGACCCTAGCACAGATACGCAGTATTTT. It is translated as CATSDPSTDTQYF.

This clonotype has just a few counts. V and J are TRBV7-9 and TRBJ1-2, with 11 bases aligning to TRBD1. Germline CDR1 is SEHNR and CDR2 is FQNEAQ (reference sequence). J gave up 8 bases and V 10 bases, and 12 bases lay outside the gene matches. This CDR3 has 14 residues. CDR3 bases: TGTGCCACCATAGAAAGGGACAGGGGGGACGGCTACACCTTC. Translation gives CATIERDRGDGYTF. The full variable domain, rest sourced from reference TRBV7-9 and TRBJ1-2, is DTGVSQNPRHKITKRGQNVTFRCDPISEHNRLYWYRQTLGQGPEFLTYFQNEAQLEKSRLLSDRFSAERPKGSFSTLEIQRTEQGDSAMYLCATIERDRGDGYTFGSGTRLTVV.

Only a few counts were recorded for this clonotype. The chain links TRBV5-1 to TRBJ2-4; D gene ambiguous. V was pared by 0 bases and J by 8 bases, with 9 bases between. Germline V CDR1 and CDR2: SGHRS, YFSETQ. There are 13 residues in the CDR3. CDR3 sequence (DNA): TGCGCCAGCAGCTTGGCCGGTGAGGACATTCAGTACTTC. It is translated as CASSLAGEDIQYF. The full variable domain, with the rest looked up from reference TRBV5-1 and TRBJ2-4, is KAGVTQTPRYLIKTRGQQVTLSCSPISGHRSVSWYQQTPGQGLQFLFEYFSETQRNKGNFPGRFSGRQFSNSRSEMNVSTLELGDSALYLCASSLAGEDIQYFGAGTRLSVL.

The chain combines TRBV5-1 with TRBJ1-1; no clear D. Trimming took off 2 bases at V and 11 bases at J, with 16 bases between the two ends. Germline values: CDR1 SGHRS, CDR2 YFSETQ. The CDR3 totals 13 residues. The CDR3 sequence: CASSFDLGGPAFF. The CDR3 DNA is TGCGCCAGCAGCTTTGATTTGGGTGGACCCGCTTTCTTT.

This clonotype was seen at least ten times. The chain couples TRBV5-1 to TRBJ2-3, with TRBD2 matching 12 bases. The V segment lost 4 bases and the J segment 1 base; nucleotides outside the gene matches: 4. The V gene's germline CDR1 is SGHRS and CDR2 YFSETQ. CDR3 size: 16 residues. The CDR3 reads CASSLRLAGGTDTQYF. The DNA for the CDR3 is TGCGCCAGCAGCCTAAGACTAGCGGGGGGCACAGATACGCAGTATTTT.

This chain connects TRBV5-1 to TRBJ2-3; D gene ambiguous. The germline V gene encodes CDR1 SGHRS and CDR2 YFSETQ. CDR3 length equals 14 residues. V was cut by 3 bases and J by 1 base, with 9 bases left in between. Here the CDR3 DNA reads TGCGCCAGCAGCTCGTCCAGTCGCACAGATACGCAGTATTTT. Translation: CASSSSSRTDTQYF.

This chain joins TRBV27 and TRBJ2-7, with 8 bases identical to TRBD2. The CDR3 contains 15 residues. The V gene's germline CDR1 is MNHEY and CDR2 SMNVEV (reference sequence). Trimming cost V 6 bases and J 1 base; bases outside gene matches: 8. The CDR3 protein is CASSRRLAKSYEQYF. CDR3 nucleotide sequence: TGTGCCAGCAGCCGACGACTAGCGAAGTCCTACGAGCAGTACTTC.

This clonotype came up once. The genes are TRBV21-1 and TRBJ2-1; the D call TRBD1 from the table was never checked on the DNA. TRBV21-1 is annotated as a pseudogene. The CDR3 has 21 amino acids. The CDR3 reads CASSKGESGQGPFRGHNEQFF. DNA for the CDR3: TGTGCCAGCAGCAAAGGGGAATCCGGACAGGGACCATTTCGAGGGCACAATGAGCAGTTCTTC.

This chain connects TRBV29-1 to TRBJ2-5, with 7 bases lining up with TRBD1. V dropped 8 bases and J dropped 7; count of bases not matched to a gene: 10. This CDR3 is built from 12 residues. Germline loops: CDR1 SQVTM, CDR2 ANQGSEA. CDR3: CSSRGDSGTQYF. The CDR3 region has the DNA TGCAGCTCCCGTGGGGACAGTGGGACCCAGTACTTC.

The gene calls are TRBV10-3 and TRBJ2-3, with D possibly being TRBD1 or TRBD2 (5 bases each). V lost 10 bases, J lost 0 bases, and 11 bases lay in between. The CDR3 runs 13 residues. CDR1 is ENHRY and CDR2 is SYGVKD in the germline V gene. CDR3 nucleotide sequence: TGTGCCACCCACGGGGCTAGCACAGATACGCAGTATTTT. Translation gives CATHGASTDTQYF.

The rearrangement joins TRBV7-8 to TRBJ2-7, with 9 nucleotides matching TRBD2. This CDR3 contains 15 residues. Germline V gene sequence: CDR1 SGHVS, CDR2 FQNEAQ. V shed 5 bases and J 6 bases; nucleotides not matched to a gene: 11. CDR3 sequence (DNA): TGTGCCAGCAGCCCCCAGGGACTAGCCATCGCCGAGCAGTACTTC. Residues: CASSPQGLAIAEQYF.

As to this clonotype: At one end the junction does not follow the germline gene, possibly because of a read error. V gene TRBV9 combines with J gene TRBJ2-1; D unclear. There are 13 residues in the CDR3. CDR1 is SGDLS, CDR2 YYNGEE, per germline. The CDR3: CTSSVDGVSGQFF. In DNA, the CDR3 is TGTACCAGCAGCGTAGATGGGGTCAGTGGGCAGTTCTTC.

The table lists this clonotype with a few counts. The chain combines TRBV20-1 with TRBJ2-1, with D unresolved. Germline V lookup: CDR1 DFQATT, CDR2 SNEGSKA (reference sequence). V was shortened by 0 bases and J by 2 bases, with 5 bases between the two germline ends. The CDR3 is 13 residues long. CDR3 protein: CSARDSAYNEQFF. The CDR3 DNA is TGCAGTGCTAGAGATTCCGCCTACAATGAGCAGTTCTTC.

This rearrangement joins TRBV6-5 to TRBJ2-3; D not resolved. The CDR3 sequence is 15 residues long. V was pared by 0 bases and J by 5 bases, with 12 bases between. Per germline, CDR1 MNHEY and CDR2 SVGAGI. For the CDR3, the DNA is TGTGCCAGCAGTTACTCGAGCAGGCTTGGAGATACGCAGTATTTT. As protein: CASSYSSRLGDTQYF.

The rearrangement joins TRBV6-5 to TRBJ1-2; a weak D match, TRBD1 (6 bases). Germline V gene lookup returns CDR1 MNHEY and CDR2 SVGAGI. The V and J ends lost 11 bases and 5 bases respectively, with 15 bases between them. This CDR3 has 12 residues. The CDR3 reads CAARSGHYGYTF. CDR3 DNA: TGTGCCGCTCGATCGGGACATTATGGCTACACCTTC.

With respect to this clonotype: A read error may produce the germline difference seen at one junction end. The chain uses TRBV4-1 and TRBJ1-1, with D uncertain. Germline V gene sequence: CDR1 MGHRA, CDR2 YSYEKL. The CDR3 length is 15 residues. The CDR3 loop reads CVSSQALILNTEAFF. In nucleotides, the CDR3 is TGCGTCAGCAGCCAAGCGCTCATATTGAACACTGAAGCTTTCTTT.

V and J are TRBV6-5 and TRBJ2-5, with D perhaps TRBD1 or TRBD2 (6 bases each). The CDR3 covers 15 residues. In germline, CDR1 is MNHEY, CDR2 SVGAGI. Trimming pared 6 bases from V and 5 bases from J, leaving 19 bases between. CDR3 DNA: TGTGCCAGCAGACTCAGATGGGGGGCCGGGGAGACCCAGTACTTC. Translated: CASRLRWGAGETQYF.

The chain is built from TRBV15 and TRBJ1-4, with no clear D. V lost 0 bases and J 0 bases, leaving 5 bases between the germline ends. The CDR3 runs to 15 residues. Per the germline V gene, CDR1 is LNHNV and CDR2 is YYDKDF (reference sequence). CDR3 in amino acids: CATSRDTATNEKLFF. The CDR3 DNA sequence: TGTGCCACCAGCAGAGATACTGCAACTAATGAAAAACTGTTTTTT.

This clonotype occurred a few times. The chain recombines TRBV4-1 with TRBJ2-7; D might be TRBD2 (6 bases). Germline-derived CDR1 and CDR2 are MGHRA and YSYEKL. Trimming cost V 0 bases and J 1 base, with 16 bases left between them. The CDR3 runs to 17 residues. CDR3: CASSQDGRGRRSYEQYF. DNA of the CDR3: TGCGCCAGCAGCCAAGATGGGCGGGGCAGGCGGTCCTACGAGCAGTACTTC.

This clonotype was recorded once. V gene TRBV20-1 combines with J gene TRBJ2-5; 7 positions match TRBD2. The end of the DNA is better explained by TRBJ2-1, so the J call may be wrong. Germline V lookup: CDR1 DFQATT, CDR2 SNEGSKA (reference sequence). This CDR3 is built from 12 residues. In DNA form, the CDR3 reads TGCAGTGCGGACCGGAGCGGGGAGACCCAGTTCTTC. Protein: CSADRSGETQFF.

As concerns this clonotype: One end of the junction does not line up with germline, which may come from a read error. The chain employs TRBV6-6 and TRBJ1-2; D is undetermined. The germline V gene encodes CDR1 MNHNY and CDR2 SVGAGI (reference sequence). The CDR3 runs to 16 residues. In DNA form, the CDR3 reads TGTGCCAACAGTTACAGTGTCGGCGCAGGCAACTATGGCTACACCTTC. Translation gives CANSYSVGAGNYGYTF.

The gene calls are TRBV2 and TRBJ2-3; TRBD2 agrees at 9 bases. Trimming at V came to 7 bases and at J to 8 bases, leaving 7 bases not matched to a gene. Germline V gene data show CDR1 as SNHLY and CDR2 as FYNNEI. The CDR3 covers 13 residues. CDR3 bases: TGTGCCAGCATTCGGCGGGGGGGCTCTACGCAGTATTTT. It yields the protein CASIRRGGSTQYF.

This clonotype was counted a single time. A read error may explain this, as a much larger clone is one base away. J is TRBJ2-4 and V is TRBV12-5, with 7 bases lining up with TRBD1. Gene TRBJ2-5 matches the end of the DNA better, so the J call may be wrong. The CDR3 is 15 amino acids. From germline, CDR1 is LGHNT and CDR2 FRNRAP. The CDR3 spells CASGSVQGVAETQYF. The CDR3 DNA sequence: TGTGCTAGTGGTTCGGTCCAGGGGGTTGCAGAGACCCAGTACTTC.

CDR3 bases: TGTGCCAGCAGCGCGCAGACAGGGGATTCACCCCTCCACTTT. Translating it yields CASSAQTGDSPLHF. This chain uses TRBV9 with TRBJ1-6, with 8 positions matching TRBD1. J gave up 8 bases and V 3 bases, and 4 bases lay outside the gene matches. The CDR3 length is 14 residues. CDR1 is SGDLS, CDR2 YYNGEE, per germline.